The text below deals with one TCR beta chain. Its target is unknown. The data were taken from a study of shared clonotypes between healthy human individuals. As for the study in general: Contributing individuals were two females and three males aged 18 to 49. Study results and caveats: Relative to their counterparts shared across all four donors, non-shared clonotypes exhibited diminished generation probabilities. Compared with memory subsets, naive subsets generally had larger estimated richness.

The CDR3 covers 16 residues. With V trimmed by 4 bases and J by 7 bases, 11 bases remained unmatched. Germline CDR1 reads SGHTS; CDR2 reads YDEGEE. Over several immunoSEQ plates, each subset's genomic DNA was distributed in even portions. Only in-frame clones appear in the TCRdb table, and some are missing; sequencing was by immunoSEQ multiplex PCR. The table has fewer than 2.5 million clones, roughly 93% seen once. This clonotype was obtained from a man between 18 and 35 years old in good health. Some clones in this sample may be carry-over from other donors' samples. The sequenced sample consisted of naive CD4+ T cells from PBMCs. Indicated subset: CD45RA+ positively selected. This chain links TRBV5-8 with TRBJ1-4; 9 bases map to TRBD1. The CDR3 spells CASSRGTGQRGEKLFF. The CDR3 DNA is TGTGCCAGCAGCCGCGGGACAGGGCAACGGGGTGAAAAACTGTTTTTT.